The 10 T cell receptor beta chains below all came from one sample that was sequenced in a study of blood T cells in healthy people across ages. Primers used in a second PCR of about 6 to 12 cycles were a sample-barcoded 5' primer and a J-beta primer mix. One entry per CDR3 protein, called by TCRdb with MiXCR from the 5' RACE reads. The data contain about 580,000 distinct CDR3 sequences, about 45% of them singletons. Sequenced input: blood. The receptors here all came from a man at least 80 years old in good health.

The CDR3 DNA sequence: TGTGCCAGCAGTTCTCGACTAGCGGGAGGGCCTGGATACGAGCAGTACTTC. Translated: CASSSRLAGGPGYEQYF. The chain has TRBV12-3 or TRBV12-4 and TRBJ2-7; TRBD2 aligns across 14 bases. V shed 4 bases and J 4 bases; nucleotides not matched to a gene: 9. The CDR3 is made up of 17 amino acids.

This clonotype has only a few counts. The chain employs TRBV6-2 or TRBV6-3 and TRBJ1-5; D is perhaps TRBD1 (6 bases). The germline V gene encodes CDR1 MNHEY and CDR2 SVGEGT. The CDR3 consists of 12 residues. Between the trimmed V and J ends, which lost 11 bases and 1 base, there was a span of 9 bases. The CDR3 sequence is CAGGRSNQPQHF. The CDR3 nucleotides are TGTGCCGGGGGCAGGAGCAATCAGCCCCAGCATTTT.

This clonotype was found many times. V usage is TRBV6-5 and J usage is TRBJ2-5, with no clear D. Germline V gives CDR1 MNHEY, CDR2 SVGAGI. Trimming pared 6 bases from V and 0 bases from J, leaving 8 bases between. The CDR3 spans 13 residues. The CDR3 protein is CASRTGYQETQYF. CDR3 coding DNA: TGTGCCAGCAGGACTGGGTACCAAGAGACCCAGTACTTC.

V is TRBV20-1 and J is TRBJ1-4; D remains ambiguous. This CDR3 contains 13 residues. Germline V gene data show CDR1 as DFQATT and CDR2 as SNEGSKA (reference sequence). Trimming pared 2 bases from V and 7 bases from J, leaving 11 bases between. The DNA for the CDR3 is TGCAGTGCTAGAAACACGGCGGCTGAAAAACTGTTTTTT. Translating gives CSARNTAAEKLFF.

This chain joins TRBV3-1 and TRBJ1-2, with TRBD1 matching 7 bases. The germline V gene encodes CDR1 LGHDT and CDR2 YNNKEL (reference sequence). The CDR3 is made up of 18 amino acids. With 5 bases clipped from V and 2 bases from J, the junction kept 17 bases outside the gene matches. CDR3 nucleotides: TGTGCCAGCAGCTCCGGGGGAAAGGGGGCGTCAAGGAACTATGGCTACACCTTC. This encodes CASSSGGKGASRNYGYTF.

The chain recombines TRBV6-6 with TRBJ1-1; TRBD1 agrees at 7 bases. This CDR3 has 14 residues. V lost 5 bases and J lost 7; bases outside the gene matches: 10. Germline V gene sequence: CDR1 MNHNY, CDR2 SVGAGI (reference sequence). The CDR3 coding sequence is TGTGCCAGCAGTACAGGGGATCTTTTCGGTGAAGCTTTCTTT. Its translation is CASSTGDLFGEAFF.

The gene calls are TRBV7-2 and TRBJ2-7; D is uncertain. The DNA matches TRBJ2-5 better at its end, which makes the J call doubtful. CDR1 is SGHTA and CDR2 is FQGNSA in the germline V gene. The CDR3 is 13 amino acids. The CDR3 loop reads CASSLDGLETQYF. CDR3 nucleotides: TGTGCCAGCAGCTTAGATGGGTTGGAGACCCAGTACTTC.

V gene TRBV9 combines with J gene TRBJ2-1; D could derive from TRBD1 or TRBD2 (7 bases each). V lost 1 base and J 2 bases, leaving 13 bases between the germline ends. CDR1 is SGDLS and CDR2 is YYNGEE in the germline V gene. This CDR3 has 16 amino acids. CDR3 bases: TGTGCCAGCAGCGTAAGTCAGGGGGGGGCCTACAATGAGCAGTTCTTC. It codes for CASSVSQGGAYNEQFF.

There are a few counts of this clonotype. The chain uses TRBV9 and TRBJ2-1; 9 nucleotides agree with TRBD2. The length of the CDR3 is 16 residues. Germline CDR1 and CDR2: SGDLS and YYNGEE. Trimming cost V 0 bases and J 3 bases; bases outside gene matches: 4. The CDR3: CASSVGASGDYNEQFF. Written as DNA, the CDR3 is TGTGCCAGCAGCGTAGGGGCTAGCGGGGACTACAATGAGCAGTTCTTC. The full variable domain, its missing parts supplied by reference TRBV9 and TRBJ2-1, is DSGVTQTPKHLITATGQRVTLRCSPRSGDLSVYWYQQSLDQGLQFLIQYYNGEERAKGNILERFSAQQFPDLHSELNLSSLELGDSALYFCASSVGASGDYNEQFFGPGTRLTVL.

As to this clonotype: This may come from a read error, since a much larger clone is one base off. V and J are TRBV6-5 and TRBJ2-5, with 11 bases matching TRBD2. This CDR3 is built from 13 residues. CDR1 is MNHEY and CDR2 is SVGAGI in the germline V gene. The ends lost 2 bases at V and 11 bases at J; junction bases unmatched: 4. This CDR3 is CASSYGTSGEQYF. CDR3 DNA sequence: TGTGCCAGCAGTTACGGGACTAGCGGAGAGCAGTACTTC.